Listed here are 16 T cell receptor beta chains from one sample, sequenced in a study of T cell repertoires in cytomegalovirus infection. TCRdb processed the reads anew with MiXCR; each CDR3 protein has one entry. This table has about 740,000 distinct CDR3 sequences, 35% appearing once. The specimen sequenced was PBMCs. The origin of the receptors is a human donor in good health (CMV status not recorded). Some clones in this sample may be carry-over from other donors' samples.

The rearrangement links TRBV6-1 to TRBJ2-2, with D perhaps assigned TRBD1 or TRBD2 (5 bases each). The V end was cut by 5 bases, the J end by 5 bases, with 18 bases between. CDR1 and CDR2 from the germline V gene are MNHNS and SASEGT. The CDR3 totals 16 residues. The CDR3 sequence is CASSQIGTAVTGELFF. The DNA for the CDR3 is TGTGCCAGCAGTCAAATCGGGACGGCGGTAACCGGGGAGCTGTTTTTT.

The table lists this clonotype with a count of one. This rearrangement joins TRBV10-3 to TRBJ1-6; 7 positions agree with TRBD1. V dropped 6 bases and J dropped 6; count of bases not matched to a gene: 5. The CDR3 runs 14 residues. Germline V gives CDR1 ENHRY, CDR2 SYGVKD. The CDR3 sequence is CAIRAGQSNSPLHF. CDR3 DNA sequence: TGTGCCATCAGGGCGGGACAGAGTAATTCACCCCTCCACTTT.

This clonotype has at least ten counts. This sequence joins TRBV28 and TRBJ1-1; 7 nucleotides align to TRBD1. The CDR3 totals 13 residues. Germline V lookup: CDR1 MDHEN, CDR2 SYDVKM. Germline trimming cut 4 bases from V and 4 bases from J; bases unmatched to any gene: 3. DNA of the CDR3: TGTGCCAGCAGTTCCAGGGGGAGCACTGAAGCTTTCTTT. It specifies CASSSRGSTEAFF.

This clonotype was seen a handful of times. V usage is TRBV7-8 and J usage is TRBJ1-5; D gene ambiguous. The CDR3 runs 15 residues. V lost 1 base to trimming and J lost 2 bases, with 9 bases between them. CDR1 and CDR2 (germline): SGHVS, FQNEAQ. The chain's CDR3 is CASSLEGHGNQPQHF. In DNA, the CDR3 is TGTGCCAGCAGCTTAGAAGGGCACGGCAATCAGCCCCAGCATTTT. Full variable domain (missing parts from reference TRBV7-8 and TRBJ1-5): GAGVSQSPRYKVAKRGQDVALRCDPISGHVSLFWYQQALGQGPEFLTYFQNEAQLDKSGLPSDRFFAERPEGSVSTLKIQRTQQEDSAVYLCASSLEGHGNQPQHFGDGTRLSIL.

This clonotype was counted a few times. A read error may explain this, as a much larger clone is one base away. The chain couples TRBV11-2 to TRBJ1-1; D is ambiguous. The CDR3 runs to 11 residues. Germline V CDR1 and CDR2: SGHAT, FQNNGV. Trimming took 2 bases from V and 5 from J, leaving 3 bases between them. This CDR3 reads CASSLMTEAFF. Written as DNA, the CDR3 is TGTGCCAGCAGCTTAATGACTGAAGCTTTCTTT.

The gene calls are TRBV7-9 and TRBJ1-3; D might be TRBD1 (5 bases). The V end was cut by 5 bases, the J end by 1 base, with 12 bases between. Germline V CDR1 and CDR2: SEHNR, FQNEAQ (reference sequence). The CDR3 consists of 15 residues. This CDR3 reads CASSQARASGNTIYF. CDR3 in DNA: TGTGCCAGCAGCCAGGCCAGGGCTTCTGGAAACACCATATATTTT.

Concerning this clonotype: The CDR3 carries no conserved terminal phenylalanine or tryptophan, so it likely arises from a read error. This chain connects TRBV28 to TRBJ2-1; D perhaps matches TRBD2 (6 bases). CDR3 length equals 16 residues. In germline, CDR1 is MDHEN, CDR2 SYDVKM. The V end lost 1 base, the J end lost 5 bases, and 15 bases lay between the germline ends. CDR3 protein: CASSLLSEGLNNEQFC. The DNA for the CDR3 is TGTGCCAGCAGTTTATTATCGGAGGGGTTGAACAATGAGCAGTTCTGC.

On this clonotype: At one of its ends the junction is not consistent with the germline gene, which may arise from a read error. The chain employs TRBV19 and TRBJ1-5, with 9 nucleotides matching TRBD1. The CDR3 has 14 residues. The V gene's germline CDR1 is LNHDA and CDR2 SQIVND (reference sequence). CDR3 protein: CASRGQGTNQPQRF. In nucleotides, the CDR3 is TGTGCCAGTAGAGGACAGGGGACTAATCAGCCCCAGCGTTTT.

This clonotype was recorded a few times. V and J are TRBV28 and TRBJ1-6, with D uncertain. The ends were cut back, 2 bases at V and 9 bases at J, with 8 bases in the middle. CDR3 size: 13 residues. CDR1 is MDHEN, CDR2 SYDVKM, per germline. The CDR3 nucleotides read TGTGCCAGCAGTTTACGGTCAATTTCACCCCTCCACTTT. Translating it yields CASSLRSISPLHF.

The CDR3 DNA reads as TGCGCCAGCAGCCAAGTCGTAACAGGCCCTAACTATGGCTACACCTTC. The encoded protein is CASSQVVTGPNYGYTF. V and J are TRBV4-1 and TRBJ1-2; weak D call: TRBD1 (5 bases). The V end was cut by 1 base, the J end by 0 bases, with 12 bases between. This CDR3 is built from 16 residues. Per the germline V gene, CDR1 is MGHRA and CDR2 is YSYEKL.

This clonotype appeared a few times. The rearrangement joins TRBV11-3 to TRBJ2-1, with no clear D. Deletions cut 1 base from V and 6 bases from J, with 7 bases between. This CDR3 region has 13 residues. Germline CDR1 reads SGHNT; CDR2 reads YENEEA. CDR3 sequence: CASSLGRFNEQFF. Written as DNA, the CDR3 is TGTGCCAGCAGCTTAGGCCGTTTCAATGAGCAGTTCTTC.

The V and J genes are TRBV18 and TRBJ2-4, with D unclear. V was pared by 6 bases and J by 0 bases, with 15 bases between. Germline loops: CDR1 KGHSH, CDR2 LQKENI. The CDR3 is 16 amino acids. The CDR3 spells CASSPERSLAKNIQYF. CDR3 DNA: TGTGCCAGCTCGCCGGAAAGGTCCTTAGCCAAAAACATTCAGTACTTC.

There are a few counts of this clonotype. This chain connects TRBV7-9 to TRBJ2-5; D gene uncertain. The CDR3 loop spans 16 amino acids. Per germline, CDR1 SEHNR and CDR2 FQNEAQ (reference sequence). Trimming left V 0 bases short and J 4 bases short, with 15 bases between. CDR3 loop: CASSLAGRDWVETQYF. CDR3 sequence (DNA): TGTGCCAGCAGCTTAGCTGGGCGTGATTGGGTAGAGACCCAGTACTTC.

The V call is TRBV27, the J call TRBJ2-2; no definite D call. Trimming took 7 bases from V and 7 from J, leaving 16 bases between them. The germline gives CDR1 MNHEY, CDR2 SMNVEV (reference sequence). CDR3 length: 14 residues. CDR3 bases: TGTGCCAGCAATTCGGCCCCGTTGGGCGGGGAGCTGTTTTTT. This translates into CASNSAPLGGELFF.

The V gene is TRBV7-4, the J gene TRBJ1-1; D uncertain. CDR3 length: 16 amino acids. Germline CDR1 and CDR2: SGHVT and SQSDAQ. V shed 5 bases and J shed 6 bases, with 22 bases lying between them. The CDR3 DNA reads TGTGCCAGCAGCGGAGAAAGAGGGCATACTTCGGCTGAAGCTTTCTTT. It encodes CASSGERGHTSAEAFF.

The chain carries TRBV12-3 or TRBV12-4 and TRBJ1-2; unclear D gene. The CDR3 runs 16 residues. Trimming pared 6 bases from V and 0 bases from J, leaving 17 bases between. CDR3 loop: CASSFRALPANYGYTF. The CDR3 DNA follows: TGTGCCAGCAGCTTTCGGGCCCTTCCGGCTAACTATGGCTACACCTTC.